A selection of T cell receptor beta chains follows, all from one sample in a study of T cells in localized non-small cell lung cancer. Libraries were prepared by immunoSEQ multiplex PCR; TCRdb keeps only in-frame clonotypes and omits some of them. Seen here are around 64,000 clones, roughly 76% observed once, and the top ten hold approximately 4.5%. Sequencing was performed on PBMCs, taken before any cancer treatment. The receptors come from a man aged 35 to 69 with stage II lung adenocarcinoma. Both conserved end residues are trimmed from each CDR3. Some rows have no size entry. The others give once, few or many, or a class for an expanded clone.

abundance	v_gene	j_gene	CDR3aa
NA	TRBV6-5	TRBJ1-1	ASSYRLTGSTEAF
NA	TRBV9	TRBJ1-1	ASSVVGGGNTEAF
NA	TRBV21-1	TRBJ2-1	ASSKRRTSGSVPNEQF
NA	TRBV5-6	TRBJ1-1	ASSLLTAENTEAF
NA	TRBV5-1	TRBJ1-4	ASSRGPEGEKLF
NA	TRBV6-5	TRBJ1-2	ASSLALGQVYGYT
NA	TRBV20-1	TRBJ1-1	SARITEAF
NA	TRBV14	TRBJ2-7	ASSQRGAGGRRY
few	TRBV9	TRBJ2-7	ASSAHPAGTSGAYEQY
few	TRBV6-6	TRBJ1-5	ASTSTYHNQPQH
NA	TRBV6-6	TRBJ1-6	ASSLTGGRDSPLH
NA	TRBV6-1	TRBJ2-5	ASRSGTGGMMTQY
NA	TRBV5-4	TRBJ1-1	ASSFGNMNTEAF
medium-sized	TRBV7-8	TRBJ2-2	ASSHAGTGELF
NA	TRBV27	TRBJ2-5	ASSFGGFGETQY
NA	TRBV6-5	TRBJ2-7	ASSPGLSSYEQY
NA	TRBV18	TRBJ2-3	ASSIPGPPADTQY
NA	TRBV5-1	TRBJ1-4	ASSLRPGQPNEKLF
NA	TRBV4-1	TRBJ1-2	ASSPQASPGNYGYT